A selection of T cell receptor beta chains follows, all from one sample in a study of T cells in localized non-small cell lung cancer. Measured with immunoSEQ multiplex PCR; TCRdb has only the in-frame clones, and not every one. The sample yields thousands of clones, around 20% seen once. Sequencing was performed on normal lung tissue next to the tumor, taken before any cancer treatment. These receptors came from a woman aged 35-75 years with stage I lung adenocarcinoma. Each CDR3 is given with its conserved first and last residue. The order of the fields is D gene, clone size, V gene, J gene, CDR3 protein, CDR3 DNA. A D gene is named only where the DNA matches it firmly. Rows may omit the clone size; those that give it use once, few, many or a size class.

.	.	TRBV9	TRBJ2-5	CASSVGSRGPYF	TGTGCCAGCAGCGTAGGCTCGCGGGGGCCGTACTTC
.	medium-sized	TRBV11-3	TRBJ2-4	CASSFTGNRDTHKNIQYF	TGTGCCAGCAGCTTCACCGGTAACCGGGACACACACAAAAACATTCAGTACTTC
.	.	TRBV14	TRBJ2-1	CASSPRPQVNEQFF	TGTGCCAGCAGCCCTAGGCCCCAGGTCAATGAGCAGTTCTTC
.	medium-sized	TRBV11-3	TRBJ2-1	CASSLDVGGYNEQFF	TGTGCCAGCAGCTTAGATGTCGGGGGTTACAATGAGCAGTTCTTC
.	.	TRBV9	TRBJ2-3	CASSEITDTQYF	TGTGCCAGCAGTGAAATCACAGATACGCAGTATTTT
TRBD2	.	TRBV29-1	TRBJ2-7	CSVEGLASTTGEQYF	TGCAGCGTTGAGGGACTAGCCTCTACTACGGGCGAGCAGTACTTC
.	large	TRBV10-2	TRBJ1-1	CASSLDGMNTEAFF	TGCGCCAGCAGTCTGGACGGAATGAACACTGAAGCTTTCTTT
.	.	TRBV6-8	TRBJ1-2	CASSYSMGLKGHGYTF	TGTGCCAGCAGTTACTCGATGGGGCTTAAAGGGCATGGCTACACCTTC
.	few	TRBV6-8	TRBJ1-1	CASSWGNTEAFF	TGTGCCAGCAGTTGGGGTAACACTGAAGCTTTCTTT
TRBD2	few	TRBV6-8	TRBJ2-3	CASSYTPGRRTDTQYF	TGTGCCAGCAGTTACACTCCCGGGAGGCGCACAGATACGCAGTATTTT
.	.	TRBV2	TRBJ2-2	CASSGGAPNTGELFF	TGTGCCAGCAGCGGAGGGGCCCCGAACACCGGGGAGCTGTTTTTT
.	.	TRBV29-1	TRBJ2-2	CSAHTPNTGELFF	TGCAGCGCCCATACTCCCAACACCGGGGAGCTGTTTTTT
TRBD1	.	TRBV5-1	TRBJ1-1	CASSIQGANTEAFF	TGCGCCAGCAGCATACAGGGGGCTAACACTGAAGCTTTCTTT
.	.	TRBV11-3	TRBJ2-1	CASSSSGGAPRNEQFF	TGTGCCAGCAGTTCCAGTGGGGGGGCCCCACGCAATGAGCAGTTCTTC
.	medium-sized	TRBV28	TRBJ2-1	CASSSGRQNEQFF	TGTGCCAGCAGTTCCGGACGTCAAAATGAGCAGTTCTTC
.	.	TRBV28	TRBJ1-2	CASRLQGALGYTF	TGTGCCAGCAGACTACAGGGCGCGCTTGGCTACACCTTC
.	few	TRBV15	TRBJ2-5	CATSGRLALEETQYF	TGTGCCACCAGCGGCCGGCTAGCGTTGGAAGAGACCCAGTACTTC
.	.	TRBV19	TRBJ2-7	CASSAQGRGYEQYF	TGTGCCAGTAGTGCACAGGGGAGGGGCTACGAGCAGTACTTC
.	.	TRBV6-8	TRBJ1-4	CAISGGDATNEKLFF	TGTGCCATCAGTGGGGGTGATGCAACTAATGAAAAACTGTTTTTT
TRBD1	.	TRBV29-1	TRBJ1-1	CSAERGGQGRTEAFF	TGCAGCGCCGAAAGGGGCGGACAGGGACGGACTGAAGCTTTCTTT
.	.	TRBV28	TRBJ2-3	CASTRFEGRTDTQYF	TGTGCCAGCACCCGTTTTGAGGGTAGGACAGATACGCAGTATTTT
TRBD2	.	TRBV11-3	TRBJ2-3	CASSLFPSGRTDTQYF	TGTGCCAGCAGCTTATTCCCTAGCGGACGCACAGATACGCAGTATTTT
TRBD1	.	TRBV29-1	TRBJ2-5	CSVEERDRRQETQYF	TGCAGCGTTGAAGAACGGGACAGGCGACAAGAGACCCAGTACTTC
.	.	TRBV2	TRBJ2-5	CASRRGTQETQYF	TGTGCCAGCAGACGGGGTACCCAAGAGACCCAGTACTTC
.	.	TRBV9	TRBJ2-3	CASSLGVSSTDTQYF	TGTGCCAGCAGCCTAGGGGTCTCTAGCACAGATACGCAGTATTTT
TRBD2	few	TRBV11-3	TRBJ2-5	CASSLAISLAGGGETQYF	TGTGCCAGCAGCTTGGCAATATCTCTAGCGGGAGGAGGAGAGACCCAGTACTTC
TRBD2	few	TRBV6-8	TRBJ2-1	CATSAGGPGQFF	TGTGCCACCTCAGCGGGAGGGCCCGGGCAGTTCTTC
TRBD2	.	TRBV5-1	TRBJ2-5	CASSLSGVLQETQYF	TGCGCCAGCAGCCTGAGCGGGGTCCTCCAAGAGACCCAGTACTTC
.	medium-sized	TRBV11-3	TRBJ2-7	CASSFSGQPNSYEQYF	TGTGCCAGCAGCTTTTCCGGACAGCCCAACTCCTACGAGCAGTACTTC
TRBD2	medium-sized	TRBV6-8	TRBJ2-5	CASSYSSGRALETQYF	TGTGCCAGCAGTTATTCCAGCGGGAGGGCCTTAGAGACCCAGTACTTC
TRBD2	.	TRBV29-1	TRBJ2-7	CTLPETSPYEQYF	TGCACCCTGCCGGAGACTAGCCCCTACGAGCAGTACTTC
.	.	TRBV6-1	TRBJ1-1	CASSEDRGKNTEAFF	TGTGCCAGCAGTGAAGATCGGGGGAAAAACACTGAAGCTTTCTTT
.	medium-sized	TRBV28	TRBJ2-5	CATLHRVGAWGINDQETQYF	TGTGCCACCCTCCACAGGGTAGGGGCTTGGGGGATAAACGACCAAGAGACCCAGTACTTC
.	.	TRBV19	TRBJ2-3	CASRPHWGEQNTQYF	TGTGCCAGTAGGCCGCATTGGGGGGAACAGAATACGCAGTATTTT
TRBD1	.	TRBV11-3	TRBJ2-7	CASSAGTGLYEQYF	TGTGCCAGCAGCGCCGGGACAGGGCTCTACGAGCAGTACTTC
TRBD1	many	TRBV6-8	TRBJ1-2	CASSWTDRGIGGYTF	TGTGCCAGCAGTTGGACGGACAGGGGGATAGGTGGCTACACCTTC
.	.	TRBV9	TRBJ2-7	CASSEGVSSYEQYF	TGTGCCAGCAGCGAGGGGGTTAGCTCCTACGAGCAGTACTTC
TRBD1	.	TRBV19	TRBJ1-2	CASSIGQGSYYGYTF	TGTGCCAGTAGTATCGGACAGGGGTCATACTATGGCTACACCTTC
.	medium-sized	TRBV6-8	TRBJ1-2	CASRPTYLRDNYGYTF	TGTGCCAGCAGGCCGACCTACCTCCGGGACAACTATGGCTACACCTTC
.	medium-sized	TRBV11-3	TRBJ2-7	CASSPGAGMSYEQYF	TGTGCCAGCAGCCCTGGTGCAGGGATGTCCTACGAGCAGTACTTC
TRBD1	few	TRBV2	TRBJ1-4	CASSSTGGNEKLFF	TGTGCCAGCAGCTCCACAGGGGGCAATGAAAAACTGTTTTTT
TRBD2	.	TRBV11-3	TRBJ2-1	CASSFLAGGLNEQFF	TGTGCCAGCAGCTTCCTAGCGGGGGGGCTCAATGAGCAGTTCTTC
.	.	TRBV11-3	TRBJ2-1	CARSLKRARVYNEQFF	TGTGCCAGAAGCTTAAAGAGGGCTAGGGTCTACAATGAGCAGTTCTTC
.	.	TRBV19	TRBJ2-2	CASSIVGGWEPGELFF	TGTGCCAGTAGTATAGTCGGGGGCTGGGAACCCGGGGAGCTGTTTTTT
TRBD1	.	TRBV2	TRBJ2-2	CASSEGTGYTGELFF	TGTGCCAGCAGTGAGGGGACAGGGTATACCGGGGAGCTGTTTTTT
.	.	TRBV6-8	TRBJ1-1	CASSRQMNTEAFF	TGTGCCAGCAGCCGACAGATGAACACTGAAGCTTTCTTT
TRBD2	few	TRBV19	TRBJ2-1	CASSIAGTSGEQFF	TGTGCCAGTAGTATAGCCGGGACTAGCGGTGAGCAGTTCTTC
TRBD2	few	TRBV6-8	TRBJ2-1	CAISVDSGGRASYNEQFF	TGTGCCATCAGTGTGGATTCTGGCGGGAGGGCCTCCTACAATGAGCAGTTCTTC
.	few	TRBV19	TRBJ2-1	CASGKSNNYNEQFF	TGTGCCAGCGGCAAATCCAACAATTACAATGAGCAGTTCTTC
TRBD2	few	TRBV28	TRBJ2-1	CASSLGTSGDEQFF	TGTGCCAGCAGTTTAGGTACTAGCGGTGATGAGCAGTTCTTC
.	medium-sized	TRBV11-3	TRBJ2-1	CASSLDSGARRAQFF	TGTGCCAGCAGCTTGGACAGCGGGGCTCGCCGCGCGCAGTTCTTC
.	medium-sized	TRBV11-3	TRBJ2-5	CASSLGGTGRRETQYF	TGTGCCAGCAGCTTAGGCGGAACAGGGAGGCGAGAGACCCAGTACTTC
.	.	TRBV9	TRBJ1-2	CASSEDPGDNYGYTF	TGTGCCAGCAGTGAGGATCCAGGGGATAACTATGGCTACACCTTC
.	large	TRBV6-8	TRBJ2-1	CASRDFRGEQFF	TGTGCCAGCAGGGACTTTCGGGGTGAGCAGTTCTTC
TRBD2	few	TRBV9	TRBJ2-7	CASSVGAGGSTYEQYF	TGTGCCAGCAGCGTCGGGGCGGGAGGTTCCACCTACGAGCAGTACTTC
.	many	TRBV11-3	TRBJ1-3	CASSILSFSGNTIYF	TGTGCCAGCAGCATTTTGTCCTTCTCTGGAAACACCATATATTTT
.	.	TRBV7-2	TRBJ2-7	CAEGPDSSYEQYF	TGTGCCGAAGGGCCGGATTCCTCCTACGAGCAGTACTTC
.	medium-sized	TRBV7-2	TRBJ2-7	CASSSGLSYEQYF	TGTGCCAGCAGCTCGGGGCTCTCCTACGAGCAGTACTTC
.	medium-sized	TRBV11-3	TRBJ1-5	CASSLVNSNQPQHF	TGTGCCAGCAGCTTGGTTAATAGCAATCAGCCCCAGCATTTT
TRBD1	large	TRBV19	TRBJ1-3	CARSTGVKTGAGNTIYF	TGTGCCAGATCGACAGGGGTGAAGACTGGAGCTGGAAACACCATATATTTT